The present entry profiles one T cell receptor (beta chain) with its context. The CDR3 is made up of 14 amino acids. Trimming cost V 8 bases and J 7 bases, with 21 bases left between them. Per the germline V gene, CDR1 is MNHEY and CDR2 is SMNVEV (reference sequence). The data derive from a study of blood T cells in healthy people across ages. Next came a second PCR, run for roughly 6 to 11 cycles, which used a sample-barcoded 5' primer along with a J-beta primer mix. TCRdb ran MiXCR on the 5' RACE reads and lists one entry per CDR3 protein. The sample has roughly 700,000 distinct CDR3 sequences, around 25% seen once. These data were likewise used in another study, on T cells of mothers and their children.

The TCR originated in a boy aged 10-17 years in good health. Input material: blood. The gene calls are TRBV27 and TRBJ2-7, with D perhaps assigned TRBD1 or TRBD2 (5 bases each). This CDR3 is CASGGRDRLLEQYF. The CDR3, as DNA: TGTGCCAGCGGCGGCCGGGACCGTTTATTAGAGCAGTACTTC.